This T cell receptor (beta chain) was recorded in a study of control samples from healthy donors and cancer patients. V lost 4 bases and J lost 0, with 11 bases in between. The CDR3 is made up of 15 amino acids. CDR1 is SGDLS and CDR2 is YYNGEE in the germline V gene. Assay: immunoSEQ multiplex PCR; the TCRdb copy retains only in-frame clones and omits some. The sample comprises some 150,000 clones, around 90% of which are singletons, and approximately 3.2% rests with the top ten. V is TRBV9 and J is TRBJ1-3; D is ambiguous. Sample: blood. This clonotype originated in a man under 40 in good health. The CDR3 is CASSRTVTSGNTIYF. Here the CDR3 DNA reads TGTGCCAGCAGCCGAACAGTCACCTCTGGAAACACCATATATTTT.